The 12 T cell receptor beta chains reported below all come from one sample, sequenced in a study of blood T cell repertoires in COVID-19. TCRdb's copy holds only in-frame clones and misses some; the assay was immunoSEQ multiplex PCR. The sample consists of about 300,000 clones, more than 70% of them appearing once. Sequenced material: peripheral blood. The receptors were sampled from a woman younger than 45 who had recovered from COVID-19.

The rearrangement uses TRBV5-1 and TRBJ1-2; no clear D gene. The germline V and J ends were trimmed by 4 bases and 0 bases, with 19 bases remaining between them. Looked up from germline, CDR1 is SGHRS and CDR2 is YFSETQ. The CDR3 consists of 17 residues. This CDR3 reads CASSDILRTGANYGYTF. The CDR3 DNA is TGCGCCAGCAGCGATATTCTCAGGACCGGGGCTAACTATGGCTACACCTTC.

This clone has a handful of counts. The chain has TRBV30 and TRBJ2-3; tentative D call: TRBD1 (6 bases). Trimming pared 5 bases from V and 0 bases from J, leaving 12 bases between. CDR3 size: 14 residues. Germline CDR1 is GTSNPN and CDR2 is SVGIG (reference sequence). CDR3 in amino acids: CAWEQGFSTDTQYF. Written as DNA, the CDR3 is TGTGCCTGGGAACAGGGTTTCAGCACAGATACGCAGTATTTT.

The chain recombines TRBV28 with TRBJ1-3, with TRBD1 as a possible D gene (6 bases). Trimming shortened V by 10 bases and J by 4 bases, and 17 bases separated the two germline ends. This CDR3 has 14 amino acids. Germline CDR1 MDHEN, CDR2 SYDVKM. In DNA, the CDR3 is TGTGCCACCTCCGGGGGGGCGCAAGGAAACACCATATATTTT. Translating it yields CATSGGAQGNTIYF. Complete variable domain (other parts from reference TRBV28 and TRBJ1-3): DVKVTQSSRYLVKRTGEKVFLECVQDMDHENMFWYRQDPGLGLRLIYFSYDVKMKEKGDIPEGYSVSREKKERFSLILESASTNQTSMYLCATSGGAQGNTIYFGEGSWLTVV.

V usage is TRBV2 and J usage is TRBJ2-2; D not certain. This CDR3 is 13 amino acids long. Per the germline V gene, CDR1 is SNHLY and CDR2 is FYNNEI. Trimming removed 6 bases at V and 1 base at J, with 6 bases between. The CDR3 sequence: CASRGQNTGELFF. The CDR3 nucleotides are TGTGCCAGCAGGGGCCAGAACACCGGGGAGCTGTTTTTT.

The rearrangement joins TRBV28 to TRBJ2-2; TRBD2 agrees at 10 bases. V shed 6 bases, J shed 7 bases, and the junction held 17 bases outside the gene matches. Germline values: CDR1 MDHEN, CDR2 SYDVKM. This CDR3 contains 18 residues. CDR3 sequence (DNA): TGTGCCAGCAGCCCCTCGCGGAGCGGGGGGGCCGGAGGCGGGGAGCTGTTTTTT. Amino acids: CASSPSRSGGAGGGELFF.

This clone was seen only once. V and J are TRBV29-1 and TRBJ2-3, with TRBD1 matching 8 bases. The CDR3 has 16 residues. Trimming cost V 3 bases and J 4 bases; bases outside gene matches: 12. Germline V lookup: CDR1 SQVTM, CDR2 ANQGSEA. The CDR3 loop reads CSVEGGPGTGPDTQYF. CDR3 coding DNA: TGCAGCGTTGAGGGAGGACCCGGGACAGGACCAGATACGCAGTATTTT.

The V gene is TRBV2, the J gene TRBJ2-5; 9 bases are a match to TRBD1. The CDR3 contains 15 residues. V lost 6 bases and J lost 4; bases outside the gene matches: 9. Per germline, CDR1 SNHLY and CDR2 FYNNEI. CDR3 DNA: TGTGCCAGCAGGGCCGGGACAGGGCGTGGAGAGACCCAGTACTTC. Amino acid sequence: CASRAGTGRGETQYF. The full variable domain, in which reference TRBV2 and TRBJ2-5 provide the parts outside the CDR3, is EPEVTQTPSHQVTQMGQEVILRCVPISNHLYFYWYRQILGQKVEFLVSFYNNEISEKSEIFDDQFSVERPDGSNFTLKIRSTKLEDSAMYFCASRAGTGRGETQYFGPGTRLLVL.

The chain carries TRBV28 and TRBJ1-1; D perhaps matches TRBD1 (5 bases). The V end was cut by 3 bases, the J end by 10 bases, with 21 bases between. CDR1 is MDHEN and CDR2 is SYDVKM in the germline V gene. This CDR3 comprises 15 residues. Here the CDR3 DNA reads TGTGCCAGCAGTTTCTGGGCGGGGGGAATTGTAGGAGCTTTCTTT. Its protein product is CASSFWAGGIVGAFF. The variable domain in full, with the rest retrieved from reference TRBV28 and TRBJ1-1, is DVKVTQSSRYLVKRTGEKVFLECVQDMDHENMFWYRQDPGLGLRLIYFSYDVKMKEKGDIPEGYSVSREKKERFSLILESASTNQTSMYLCASSFWAGGIVGAFFGQGTRLTVV.

The chain recombines TRBV5-1 with TRBJ2-2; tentatively, D is TRBD1 (5 bases). CDR1 is SGHRS and CDR2 is YFSETQ in the germline V gene. The CDR3 sequence is 14 residues long. Trimming cost V 0 bases and J 5 bases, with 8 bases left between them. In DNA form, the CDR3 reads TGCGCCAGCAGCTTGGACAGGCCTACCGGGGAGCTGTTTTTT. It translates to CASSLDRPTGELFF.

In this sample, this clone turned up once. The rearrangement uses TRBV6-6 and TRBJ1-3; D gene uncertain. Looked up from germline, CDR1 is MNHNY and CDR2 is SVGAGI (reference sequence). The CDR3 is made up of 15 amino acids. V was shortened by 4 bases and J by 1 base, with 11 bases between the two germline ends. CDR3 coding DNA: TGTGCCAGCAGTTCCCTACTCTATTCTGGAAACACCATATATTTT. Protein: CASSSLLYSGNTIYF.

The sample holds a few counts of this clone. This chain uses TRBV9 with TRBJ2-2; the D gene is possibly TRBD1 (6 bases). V lost 3 bases and J 6 bases, leaving 18 bases between the germline ends. Germline assignment: CDR1 SGDLS and CDR2 YYNGEE. The CDR3 covers 16 residues. The CDR3 sequence is CASSDNVGGDAGELFF. The CDR3 DNA reads as TGTGCCAGCAGCGATAATGTAGGGGGTGATGCCGGGGAGCTGTTTTTT.

V and J are TRBV7-6 and TRBJ2-4; 11 nucleotides agree with TRBD1. The J segment lost 6 bases and the V segment lost 4 bases, leaving 5 bases of the junction unmatched. Germline CDR1 reads SGHVS; CDR2 reads FNYEAQ. The CDR3 spans 15 residues. The CDR3 here is CASSYGGTGGNIQYF. The CDR3 bases are TGTGCCAGCAGCTATGGGGGGACAGGGGGAAACATTCAGTACTTC.